A selection of T cell receptor beta chains follows, all from one sample in a study of T-cell memory formation after mild COVID-19. TCRdb redid the calling of the 5' RACE reads with MiXCR, one entry per CDR3 protein. This sample carries over 450,000 distinct CDR3 sequences, roughly 20% of them seen once, and the ten largest clones take roughly an eighth. The specimen was PBMCs or a T cell subset sorted from them (not recorded which). The receptor set was obtained from an adult woman who had mild COVID-19 (a few samples of this study predate the infection). Cell type and time point are not known. Both conserved end residues are part of each CDR3. A D gene is named only where the DNA matches it firmly. Clone size is stated in some rows and not others, as once, few, many or a class when expanded.

J: TRBJ1-1; D: NA; V: TRBV12-3/TRBV12-4; size: few; CDR3: CASSLPKGEAFF; DNA: TGTGCCAGCAGTTTACCGAAGGGTGAAGCTTTCTTT
J: TRBJ2-3; D: TRBD2; V: TRBV12-3/TRBV12-4; size: few; CDR3: CASSEASGVTDTQYF; DNA: TGTGCCAGCAGCGAGGCTAGCGGCGTCACAGATACGCAGTATTTT
J: TRBJ2-1; D: TRBD2; V: TRBV18; size: NA; CDR3: CASSPPVGGGAKRNEQFF; DNA: TGTGCCAGCTCACCTCCCGTAGGCGGGGGGGCAAAGAGGAATGAGCAGTTCTTC
J: TRBJ2-3; D: TRBD2; V: TRBV7-3; size: NA; CDR3: CASSLKRLAGGTDTQYF; DNA: TGTGCCAGCAGCTTAAAGCGTCTAGCGGGGGGCACAGATACGCAGTATTTT
J: TRBJ1-3; D: NA; V: TRBV12-3/TRBV12-4; size: few; CDR3: CASSNPHGNTIYF; DNA: TGTGCCAGCAGTAACCCCCATGGAAACACCATATATTTT
J: TRBJ2-7; D: NA; V: TRBV5-1; size: many; CDR3: CASSLEGRNYEQYF; DNA: TGCGCCAGCAGCTTGGAAGGCAGAAACTACGAGCAGTACTTC
J: TRBJ1-2; D: NA; V: TRBV21-1; size: NA; CDR3: CASSKRDKRMNYGYTF; DNA: TGTGCCAGCAGCAAAAGGGACAAGAGGATGAACTATGGCTACACCTTC
J: TRBJ2-5; D: TRBD2; V: TRBV10-3; size: NA; CDR3: CAISPGEGRETQYF; DNA: TGTGCCATCAGTCCGGGGGAGGGCCGTGAGACCCAGTACTTC
J: TRBJ2-1; D: NA; V: TRBV12-3/TRBV12-4; size: few; CDR3: CASTEDNEQFF; DNA: TGTGCCAGCACCGAAGACAATGAGCAGTTCTTC
J: TRBJ1-2; D: NA; V: TRBV10-2; size: few; CDR3: CASSDAQGYGYTF; DNA: TGCGCCAGCAGTGACGCCCAGGGCTATGGCTACACCTTC